Included here is one TCR beta chain sequence, with context. Its antigen is unidentified. The data belong to a study of Graves' ophthalmopathy and Graves' hyperthyroidism. Overall study results and limits: Between ophthalmopathy and stable hyperthyroidism, a 13-signature model drew a separation with around 88% sensitivity and about 81% specificity.

Amplification from RNA transcripts yielded the TCR beta CDR3 regions. HTBI-primed first-round RT-PCR preceded second-round multiplex PCR. TCRdb re-analysed the multiplex PCR reads in MiXCR, keeping a single row per CDR3 protein. Among about 740,000 distinct CDR3 sequences, 40% were seen once, and the ten largest hold 35% to 55%. Germline assignment: CDR1 MGHDK and CDR2 SYGVNS. The CDR3 contains 11 residues. Trimming left V 5 bases short and J 9 bases short, with 10 bases between. Sequenced input: peripheral blood. The source is an adult man with Graves' ophthalmopathy. This sequence joins TRBV25-1 and TRBJ1-2; D ambiguous. In DNA, the CDR3 is TGTGCCAGCAGTACCAGATACAGCTACACCTTC. Translating gives CASSTRYSYTF.